Listed here are 30 T cell receptor beta chains from one sample, sequenced in a study of T-cell reconstitution after alpha-beta-depleted transplantation in children listed by TCRdb under 2016. To prepare the library, PCR was applied. The sequencer listed for this sample is Illumina HiSeq 2500. TCR libraries were prepared with molecular barcoding, using unique molecular identifiers to normalize TCRbeta repertoire quantification. In-frame beta chains were kept once TCRdb had trimmed the public reads at Q25 with fastp and called clones with MiXCR. CDR3 protein sequences are deduplicated, and each keeps its most common genes and DNA. This sample lists roughly 500,000 distinct CDR3 sequences; about 18% were detected once. The ten largest clones represent 2.5% to 3.5% of the sample. The starting material was PBMCs from the stem cell graft donor, obtained from the stem cell graft. The source is a human donor who donated a stem cell graft to a child with acute lymphoblastic leukemia.

CDR3 residues: CASSLSGPLGEQFF. CDR3 DNA sequence: TGTGCCAGCAGTCTCAGCGGACCTCTCGGTGAGCAGTTCTTC. This chain connects TRBV12-3 or TRBV12-4 to TRBJ2-1, with D perhaps TRBD2 (5 bases). This CDR3 has 14 residues. V lost 5 bases and J lost 9, with 17 bases in between.

The chain couples TRBV5-1 to TRBJ2-3; D call uncertain. Trimming took off 1 base at V and 6 bases at J, with 6 bases between the two ends. From germline, CDR1 is SGHRS and CDR2 YFSETQ. The CDR3 totals 12 residues. The CDR3: CASSLMRDTQYF. As DNA, the CDR3 is TGCGCCAGCAGCTTGATGCGGGATACGCAGTATTTT.

This chain uses TRBV12-3 or TRBV12-4 with TRBJ2-6, with 7 bases aligning to TRBD1. The V gene end was trimmed by 11 bases and the J gene end by 2 bases; junction bases not matched to a gene: 18. The CDR3 loop spans 18 amino acids. The CDR3 DNA follows: TGTGCCCGCTGTTTACCGGGACAGCTTGTTACTGGGGCCAACGTCCTGACTTTC. As protein: CARCLPGQLVTGANVLTF.

V usage is TRBV19 and J usage is TRBJ2-5, with D unclear. Looked up from germline, CDR1 is LNHDA and CDR2 is SQIVND (reference sequence). V was trimmed by 7 bases and J by 3 bases, leaving 18 bases between them. The CDR3 runs to 15 residues. The DNA for the CDR3 is TGTGCCAGTACCGCAATATTTCGCTTGGAAGAGACCCAGTACTTC. Protein product: CASTAIFRLEETQYF.

This CDR3 is CASSPGTSGTDDEQFF. In DNA, the CDR3 is TGCGCCAGCAGCCCGGGGACTAGCGGGACTGACGATGAGCAGTTCTTC. The gene calls are TRBV5-1 and TRBJ2-1; 13 bases are a match to TRBD2. The V gene end was trimmed by 4 bases and the J gene end by 8 bases; junction bases not matched to a gene: 9. The CDR3 runs 16 residues. The germline V gene has CDR1 SGHRS and CDR2 YFSETQ.

The rearrangement links TRBV28 to TRBJ2-7; possibly TRBD1 or TRBD2 for D (5 bases each). This CDR3 region has 16 residues. The ends were cut back, 5 bases at V and 3 bases at J, with 20 bases in the middle. Germline V gene sequence: CDR1 MDHEN, CDR2 SYDVKM. CDR3 in amino acids: CASSLPVRDGRYEQYF. Here the CDR3 DNA reads TGTGCCAGCAGTCTGCCGGTGAGGGACGGACGCTACGAGCAGTACTTC.

The chain joins TRBV10-2 to TRBJ1-4; D might be TRBD1 (6 bases). The V gene's germline CDR1 is WSHSY and CDR2 SAAADI. Trimming stripped 8 bases from V and 0 bases from J, with 10 bases between. The CDR3 is 14 amino acids. The CDR3 DNA reads as TGCGCCAGCTTTAACAGGGCAACTAATGAAAAACTGTTTTTT. Translation: CASFNRATNEKLFF.

The rearrangement uses TRBV12-3 or TRBV12-4 and TRBJ2-3, with D perhaps matching TRBD1 (5 bases). The CDR3 length is 13 residues. V was cut by 6 bases and J by 2 bases, with 9 bases left in between. CDR3 bases: TGTGCCAGCAGGCAGGGCTACACAGATACGCAGTATTTT. This codes for CASRQGYTDTQYF.

This clonotype was seen repeatedly, ten times or more. This chain joins TRBV12-3 or TRBV12-4 and TRBJ2-1, with 11 nucleotides matching TRBD2. V shed 2 bases and J 6 bases; nucleotides not matched to a gene: 3. The CDR3 totals 15 residues. CDR3 nucleotide sequence: TGTGCCAGCAGTTTAATAGCGGGAGGGGCCAATGAGCAGTTCTTC. It is translated as CASSLIAGGANEQFF.

This clonotype was seen only a few times. The V gene is TRBV5-1, the J gene TRBJ2-5, with 8 nucleotides matching TRBD1. With 6 bases clipped from V and 5 bases from J, the junction kept 9 bases outside the gene matches. CDR1 SGHRS and CDR2 YFSETQ come from the germline V gene. This CDR3 has 14 amino acids. This CDR3 is CASTVTGGKETQYF. In DNA, the CDR3 is TGCGCCAGCACCGTTACAGGGGGAAAGGAGACCCAGTACTTC.

In this sample, this clonotype turned up many times. This chain links TRBV6-2 or TRBV6-3 with TRBJ1-5; D gene unclear. Trimming removed 2 bases at V and 2 bases at J, with 7 bases between. The germline gives CDR1 MNHEY, CDR2 SVGEGT. This CDR3 is 14 amino acids long. The CDR3 DNA sequence: TGTGCCAGCAGTTACGCAGGCGGCAATCAGCCCCAGCATTTT. It yields the protein CASSYAGGNQPQHF.

The chain couples TRBV4-1 to TRBJ2-7, with D perhaps assigned TRBD1 or TRBD2 (7 bases each). Germline V gene data show CDR1 as MGHRA and CDR2 as YSYEKL. There are 18 residues in the CDR3. Trimming stripped 3 bases from V and 3 bases from J, with 24 bases between. CDR3 residues: CASSHVKLTGRVLYEQYF. CDR3 nucleotide sequence: TGCGCCAGCAGCCACGTAAAATTGACAGGGAGGGTCCTCTACGAGCAGTACTTC.

This clonotype was found a few times. The rearrangement uses TRBV18 and TRBJ2-7; TRBD2 aligns across 10 bases. Germline values: CDR1 KGHSH, CDR2 LQKENI. The CDR3 length is 15 residues. The V segment lost 5 bases and the J segment 2 bases; nucleotides outside the gene matches: 6. The CDR3 here is CASSTRTSGTYEQYF. The CDR3 DNA sequence: TGTGCCAGCTCAACGCGGACTAGCGGCACCTACGAGCAGTACTTC.

At least ten counts were recorded for this clonotype. At one boundary the junction diverges from the germline segment, which might be a read error. J is TRBJ2-1 and V is TRBV7-8; 9 bases agree with TRBD2. Germline values: CDR1 SGHVS, CDR2 FQNEAQ. The CDR3 sequence is 12 residues long. The CDR3 loop is CASSLGASGILF. The CDR3 region has the DNA TGTGCCAGCAGCTTGGGAGCTAGCGGGATTCTCTTC.

This clonotype was counted between two and nine times. CDR3 DNA sequence: TGTGCCAGCGGGATCCTCAACTCCTACAATGAGCAGTTCTTC. Amino acids: CASGILNSYNEQFF. The chain recombines TRBV7-8 with TRBJ2-1, with D unclear. Germline CDR1 reads SGHVS; CDR2 reads FQNEAQ. The CDR3 runs 14 residues. Trimming cost V 8 bases and J 0 bases, with 11 bases left between them.

The chain has TRBV6-6 and TRBJ1-2; the D gene is possibly TRBD1 (6 bases). Looked up from germline, CDR1 is MNHNY and CDR2 is SVGAGI (reference sequence). V shed 5 bases and J shed 0 bases, with 10 bases lying between them. The CDR3 consists of 14 residues. CDR3 sequence reads: CASSGDTSNYGYTF. CDR3 in DNA: TGTGCCAGCAGTGGGGACACCTCTAACTATGGCTACACCTTC.

This clonotype was picked up a small number of times. The chain employs TRBV3-1 and TRBJ1-1, with D possibly being TRBD1 (5 bases). CDR3 length: 15 residues. CDR1 LGHDT and CDR2 YNNKEL come from the germline V gene (reference sequence). Between the trimmed V and J ends, which lost 2 bases and 1 base, there was a span of 11 bases. The CDR3 DNA is TGTGCCAGCAGCCAATCTCTGAGGGGGAACACTGAAGCTTTCTTT. Amino acid sequence: CASSQSLRGNTEAFF.

This clonotype was counted between two and nine times. The V call is TRBV5-1, the J call TRBJ1-2; D remains unclear. V was cut by 5 bases and J by 2 bases, with 10 bases left in between. CDR3 length equals 13 residues. Germline CDR1 and CDR2: SGHRS and YFSETQ. The CDR3 is CASRIQSNYGYTF. DNA of the CDR3: TGCGCCAGCAGGATACAGTCGAACTATGGCTACACCTTC.

V gene TRBV5-6 combines with J gene TRBJ2-3; D is unresolved. The CDR3 has 13 residues. Germline-derived CDR1 and CDR2 are SGHDT and YYEEEE. Trimming took 3 bases from V and 0 from J, leaving 5 bases between them. The DNA for the CDR3 is TGTGCCAGCAGCTGGGGTAGCACAGATACGCAGTATTTT. The encoded protein is CASSWGSTDTQYF. The full variable domain, rest sourced from reference TRBV5-6 and TRBJ2-3, is DAGVTQSPTHLIKTRGQQVTLRCSPKSGHDTVSWYQQALGQGPQFIFQYYEEEERQRGNFPDRFSGHQFPNYSSELNVNALLLGDSALYLCASSWGSTDTQYFGPGTRLTVL.

A few counts support this clonotype. The chain joins TRBV6-2 or TRBV6-3 to TRBJ2-7; D not certain. V lost 0 bases, J lost 9 bases, and 6 bases lay in between. This CDR3 is built from 11 residues. Germline V gene lookup returns CDR1 MNHEY and CDR2 SVGEGT. CDR3 bases: TGTGCCAGCAGTTACTCGGAGAGGCAGTACTTC. Translation gives CASSYSERQYF.

This clonotype was picked up one time. The chain uses TRBV5-1 and TRBJ2-1, with 10 bases aligning to TRBD1. This CDR3 comprises 15 residues. After removal of 4 bases from V and 6 bases from J, the junction contained 7 bases not matched to a gene. The germline gives CDR1 SGHRS, CDR2 YFSETQ. This chain's CDR3 is CASSRADRGVNEQFF. For the CDR3, the DNA is TGCGCCAGCAGCCGAGCGGACAGGGGGGTCAATGAGCAGTTCTTC.

Worth noting for this clonotype: A junction end diverges from the germline sequence, so it may reflect a read error. The chain links TRBV7-8 to TRBJ2-7; TRBD2 might be the D (5 bases). Germline CDR1 SGHVS, CDR2 FQNEAQ. The CDR3 consists of 14 residues. CDR3 in DNA: TGTGCCAGCGGCTTATCCTCCAGGACTTACGAGCAGTACTTC. Protein: CASGLSSRTYEQYF.

The chain is built from TRBV11-2 and TRBJ1-1; 7 nucleotides align to TRBD1. From germline, CDR1 is SGHAT and CDR2 FQNNGV. The CDR3 sequence is 16 residues long. V shed 6 bases, J shed 1 base, and the junction held 11 bases outside the gene matches. This chain's CDR3 is CASRETGSHPNTEAFF. The CDR3 bases are TGTGCCAGCAGGGAGACAGGGAGCCATCCGAACACTGAAGCTTTCTTT.

There are a few counts of this clonotype. This sequence joins TRBV13 and TRBJ2-3; TRBD2 is a possible D gene (5 bases). The CDR3 is 15 amino acids. Germline V gives CDR1 PRHDT, CDR2 FYEKMQ (reference sequence). The V gene lost 4 bases and the J gene lost 5 bases, with 16 bases spanning the gap. CDR3 protein: CASSSAVEAEDTQYF. CDR3 DNA sequence: TGTGCCAGCAGCTCGGCCGTGGAAGCGGAAGATACGCAGTATTTT.

The rearrangement uses TRBV6-1 and TRBJ2-7, with D perhaps matching TRBD2 (6 bases). Trimming cost V 6 bases and J 1 base, with 19 bases left between them. This CDR3 contains 16 residues. Germline CDR1 and CDR2: MNHNS and SASEGT. This CDR3 is CASSPRVSEGSYEQYF. The CDR3 nucleotides are TGTGCCAGCAGCCCCAGGGTTTCGGAGGGGTCCTACGAGCAGTACTTC.

This clonotype came up a few times. The chain uses TRBV13 and TRBJ2-3; TRBD2 matches at 7 bases. CDR3 size: 16 residues. Looked up from germline, CDR1 is PRHDT and CDR2 is FYEKMQ (reference sequence). V dropped 5 bases and J dropped 2; count of bases not matched to a gene: 10. The CDR3 DNA follows: TGTGCCAGCAGCCCGGGGGGAGCGGGTCCCACAGATACGCAGTATTTT. This translates into CASSPGGAGPTDTQYF.

The chain carries TRBV20-1 and TRBJ2-7; 7 positions match TRBD2. Unmatched junction bases numbered 11, after V lost 6 bases and J lost 0 bases. CDR1 DFQATT and CDR2 SNEGSKA come from the germline V gene (reference sequence). The length of the CDR3 is 15 residues. CDR3 protein: CSATKRLAGSYEQYF. CDR3 DNA sequence: TGCAGTGCGACAAAAAGACTAGCCGGCTCCTACGAGCAGTACTTC.

This clonotype was picked up a small number of times. The chain carries TRBV20-1 and TRBJ2-1, with a weak D call TRBD1 (6 bases). The CDR3 is 15 residues long. Per the germline V gene, CDR1 is DFQATT and CDR2 is SNEGSKA (reference sequence). Between the trimmed V and J ends, which lost 0 bases and 3 bases, there was a span of 12 bases. The CDR3 here is CSARDIGGIYNEQFF. In DNA form, the CDR3 reads TGCAGTGCTAGAGATATAGGGGGTATCTACAATGAGCAGTTCTTC.

The sample holds a few counts of this clonotype. The chain links TRBV20-1 to TRBJ2-7, with TRBD2 as a possible D gene (5 bases). V lost 0 bases to trimming and J lost 0 bases, with 12 bases between them. CDR3 length equals 15 residues. Per germline, CDR1 DFQATT and CDR2 SNEGSKA (reference sequence). The CDR3 loop is CSARDLEGPSYEQYF. For the CDR3, the DNA is TGCAGTGCTAGAGATCTAGAGGGCCCCTCCTACGAGCAGTACTTC.

CDR3 protein: CASSQRDLSYEQYF. The CDR3 nucleotides are TGCGCCAGCAGCCAGCGGGACCTCTCCTACGAGCAGTACTTC. This chain uses TRBV4-1 with TRBJ2-7; tentatively, D is TRBD2 (6 bases). Germline V CDR1 and CDR2: MGHRA, YSYEKL. V dropped 3 bases and J dropped 0 bases, with 9 bases sitting between them. The CDR3 is made up of 14 amino acids.